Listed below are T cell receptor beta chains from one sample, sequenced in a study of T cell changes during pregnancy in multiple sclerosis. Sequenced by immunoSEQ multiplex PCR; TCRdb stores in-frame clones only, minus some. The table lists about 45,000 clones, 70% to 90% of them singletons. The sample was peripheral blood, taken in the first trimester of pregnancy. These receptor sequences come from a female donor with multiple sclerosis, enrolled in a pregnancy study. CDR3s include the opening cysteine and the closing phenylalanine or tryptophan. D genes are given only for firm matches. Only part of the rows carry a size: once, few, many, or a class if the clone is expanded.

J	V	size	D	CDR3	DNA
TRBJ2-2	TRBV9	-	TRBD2	CASSGAGVNTGELFF	TGTGCCAGCAGCGGAGCGGGGGTGAACACCGGGGAGCTGTTTTTT
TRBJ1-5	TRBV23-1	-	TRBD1	CASSYTSTPGQHQPQHF	TGCGCCAGCAGTTACACTTCGACACCGGGACAGCATCAGCCCCAGCATTTT
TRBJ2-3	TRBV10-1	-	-	CASSEGQRPDTQYF	TGCGCCAGCAGTGAGGGACAGCGACCAGATACGCAGTATTTT
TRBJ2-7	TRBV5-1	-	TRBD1	CASSSDRSYEQYF	TGCGCCAGCAGTTCGGACAGGTCCTACGAGCAGTACTTC
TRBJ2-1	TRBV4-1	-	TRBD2	CASSQDPAASGLSYNEQFF	TGCGCCAGCAGCCAAGATCCTGCCGCTAGCGGGCTCTCCTACAATGAGCAGTTCTTC
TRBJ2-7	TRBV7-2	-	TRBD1	CASSSTGFGGEQYF	TGTGCCAGCAGCTCGACAGGGTTCGGCGGCGAGCAGTACTTC
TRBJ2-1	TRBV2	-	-	CASSEQFYNEQFF	TGTGCCAGCAGTGAACAGTTTTACAATGAGCAGTTCTTC
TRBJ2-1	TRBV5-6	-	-	CASTNLGHGSYNEQFF	TGTGCCAGCACCAACCTGGGACATGGCTCCTACAATGAGCAGTTCTTC
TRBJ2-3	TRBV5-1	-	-	CASSLAPRADTQYF	TGCGCCAGCAGCTTGGCCCCCAGGGCAGATACGCAGTATTTT
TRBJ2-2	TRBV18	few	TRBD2	CASSPPGLAGGTGELFF	TGTGCCAGCTCACCGCCCGGACTAGCGGGGGGAACCGGGGAGCTGTTTTTT
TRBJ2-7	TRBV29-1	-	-	CSVGQGRGGEQYF	TGCAGCGTGGGACAGGGTCGGGGGGGTGAGCAGTACTTC
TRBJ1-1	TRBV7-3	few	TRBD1	CASSRTGQTEAFF	TGTGCCAGCAGTCGGACAGGGCAAACTGAAGCTTTCTTT
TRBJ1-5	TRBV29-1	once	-	CSVRGEGSNQPQHF	TGCAGCGTTCGTGGGGAGGGGAGCAATCAGCCCCAGCATTTT
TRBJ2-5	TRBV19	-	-	CASSYSPRETQYF	TGTGCCAGTAGTTATAGCCCTAGGGAGACCCAGTACTTC
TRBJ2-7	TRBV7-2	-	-	CASSSRAIGGEQYF	TGTGCCAGCAGCTCCCGGGCCATAGGAGGGGAGCAGTACTTC
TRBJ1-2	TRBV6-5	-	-	CASSGHGNYGYTF	TGTGCCAGCAGTGGACACGGGAACTATGGCTACACCTTC
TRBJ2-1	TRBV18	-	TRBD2	CASSSRGEKTYNEQFF	TGTGCCAGCTCATCTCGGGGGGAAAAAACATACAATGAGCAGTTCTTC
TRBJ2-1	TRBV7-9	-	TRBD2	CASSNLAGAFYNEQFF	TGTGCCAGCAGCAACCTAGCGGGGGCTTTCTACAATGAGCAGTTCTTC
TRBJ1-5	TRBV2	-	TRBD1	CASSKQGEGFNQPQHF	TGTGCCAGCAGCAAACAGGGGGAAGGCTTTAATCAGCCCCAGCATTTT
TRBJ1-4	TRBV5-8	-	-	CASSLAGLMNEKLFF	TGTGCCAGCAGCTTGGCCGGACTGATGAATGAAAAACTGTTTTTT
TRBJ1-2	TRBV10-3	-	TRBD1	CAIGSDGQDARYTF	TGTGCCATCGGCTCGGACGGACAGGACGCGCGCTACACCTTC
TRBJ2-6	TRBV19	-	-	CASRPPQGWRGANVLTF	TGTGCCAGTAGACCGCCGCAAGGGTGGAGGGGGGCCAACGTCCTGACTTTC
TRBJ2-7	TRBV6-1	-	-	CASRDTAAYEQYF	TGTGCCAGCCGGGACACGGCGGCCTACGAGCAGTACTTC
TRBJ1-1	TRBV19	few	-	CASSGQLEAFF	TGTGCCAGTAGTGGACAGTTAGAGGCTTTCTTT
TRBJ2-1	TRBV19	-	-	CASSIEGALSPQFF	TGTGCCAGTAGTATTGAGGGAGCCCTAAGCCCCCAGTTCTTC
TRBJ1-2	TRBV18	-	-	CASSPDLGVLAGYTF	TGTGCCAGCTCACCTGACTTAGGGGTCTTGGCTGGCTACACCTTC
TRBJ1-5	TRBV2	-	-	CASSESPGQVYQPQHF	TGTGCCAGCAGTGAATCACCGGGACAAGTATATCAGCCCCAGCATTTT
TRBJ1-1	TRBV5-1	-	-	CASSSLLSDTEAFF	TGCGCCAGCAGCTCCCTTCTGTCTGACACTGAAGCTTTCTTT
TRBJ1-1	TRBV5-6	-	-	CASSLEQGPEAFF	TGTGCCAGCAGCTTGGAACAGGGCCCTGAAGCTTTCTTT